The subject of this entry is one T cell receptor beta chain. Its specificity is unknown. After removal of 2 bases from V and 4 bases from J, the junction contained 9 bases not matched to a gene. The CDR3 extends over 16 amino acids. Germline CDR1 and CDR2: SGHAT and FQDESV (reference sequence). This entry is derived from a study of a mutant IDH1 vaccine in newly diagnosed glioma. Study overall: Males made up roughly 62% and females 37.5% of treated patients, whose mean age was roughly 40 years. Study observations and caveats: Of the patients, 85% to 95% had vaccine-induced immune responses. Top-clonotype changes in peripheral T cells seemed unrelated to pseudoprogression.

The time point here: baseline, week 1 (first vaccination visit). Treatment defined: pre-vaccination baseline after standard-of-care therapy. Sequencing was performed with immunoSEQ multiplex PCR; in TCRdb, only in-frame clones are kept and a portion is missing. The sample carries about 35,000 clones, roughly nine tenths recorded once. The source was PBMCs, collected from a glioma patient treated with radiotherapy, temozolomide or both. The rearrangement links TRBV11-1 to TRBJ2-7; 9 bases align to TRBD2. The receptor comes from a woman aged 40 to 55 with glioma. The CDR3 nucleotides read TGTGCCAGCAGCTTAAGTAGCGGGAGTGTCTATTACGAGCAGTACTTC. Its translation is CASSLSSGSVYYEQYF. Full variable domain (missing parts from reference TRBV11-1 and TRBJ2-7): EAEVAQSPRYKITEKSQAVAFWCDPISGHATLYWYRQILGQGPELLVQFQDESVVDDSQLPKDRFSAERLKGVDSTLKIQPAELGDSAMYLCASSLSSGSVYYEQYFGPGTRLTVT.